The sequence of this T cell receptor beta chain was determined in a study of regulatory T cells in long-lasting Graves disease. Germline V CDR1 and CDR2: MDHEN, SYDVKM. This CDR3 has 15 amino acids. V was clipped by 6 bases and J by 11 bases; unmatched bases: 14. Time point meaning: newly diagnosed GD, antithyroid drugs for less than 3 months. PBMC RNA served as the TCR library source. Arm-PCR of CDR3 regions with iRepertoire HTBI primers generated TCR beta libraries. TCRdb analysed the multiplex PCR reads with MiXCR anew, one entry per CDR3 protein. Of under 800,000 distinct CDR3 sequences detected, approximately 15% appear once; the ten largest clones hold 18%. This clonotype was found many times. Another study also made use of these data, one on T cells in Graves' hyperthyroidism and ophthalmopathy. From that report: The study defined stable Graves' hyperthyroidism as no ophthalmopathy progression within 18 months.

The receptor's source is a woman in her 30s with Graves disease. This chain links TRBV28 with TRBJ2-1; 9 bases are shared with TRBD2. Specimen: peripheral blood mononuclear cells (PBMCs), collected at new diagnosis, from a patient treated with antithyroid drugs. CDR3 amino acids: CASRKKATSGQQQFF. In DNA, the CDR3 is TGTGCCAGCAGAAAAAAAGCGACTAGCGGACAACAGCAGTTCTTC.